The source of this T cell receptor beta chain is a study of CD8 T cells in Susac syndrome. TEMRA cells were FACS-enriched, and CD8+ and CD4+ T cells were isolated negatively. Whole-study results and caveats: The CD4+ T cell repertoires, which came from Susac syndrome patients, showed no sign of clonal expansion.

On this clonotype itself: What it binds is unknown. Compared with germline, one end of the junction differs, possibly owing to a read error.

RNA was extracted with the RNeasy kit, and a quantity of 0.5 to 1 ug was reverse transcribed using random hexamers. Amplification of TCR beta CDR3 was carried out by immunoSEQ multiplex PCR, which covered 54 Vbeta and 13 Jbeta segments. TCRdb ran MiXCR on the immunoSEQ multiplex PCR reads and lists one entry per CDR3 protein. Altogether around 200,000 distinct CDR3 sequences are present, roughly 94% being singletons, with the ten largest covering 0.085% to 0.1%. The specimen was CD4+ T cells from PBMCs. This clonotype was sampled from a human donor with Susac syndrome.

Here the CDR3 reads CASSQGGANRPQHF. In DNA, the CDR3 is TGTGCCAGCAGCCAGGGAGGTGCGAATCGGCCCCAGCATTTT. The chain employs TRBV12-3 or TRBV12-4 and TRBJ1-5; tentatively, D is TRBD1 (5 bases). The CDR3 has 14 amino acids.